These 2 T cell receptor beta chains share one sample of origin, sequenced in a study of blood T cell repertoires in COVID-19. Libraries were prepared by immunoSEQ multiplex PCR; TCRdb keeps only in-frame clonotypes and omits some of them. The profile shows fewer than 200,000 clones, about 88% of them singletons. The sample comprised PBMCs or T cells enriched from blood (not recorded which). These receptors were obtained from a woman between 35 and 50 years old in a cohort exposed to, infected with or recovered from COVID-19 (not recorded which).

The J gene is TRBJ2-7, the V gene TRBV27, with D perhaps matching TRBD2 (7 bases). V shed 2 bases and J shed 3 bases, with 14 bases lying between them. Germline loops: CDR1 MNHEY, CDR2 SMNVEV (reference sequence). The CDR3 is 15 residues long. The CDR3 DNA is TGTGCCAGCAGTTTAGGAGGGGGGGCATACTACGAGCAGTACTTC. Its protein is CASSLGGGAYYEQYF.

In its sample, this clone was seen a few times. CDR3 region: CAISTGQGRTGELFF. CDR3 nucleotides: TGTGCCATCAGTACCGGACAGGGGAGAACCGGGGAGCTGTTTTTT. The rearrangement links TRBV10-3 to TRBJ2-2; 9 nucleotides agree with TRBD1. The CDR3 is 15 residues long. V was pared by 5 bases and J by 5 bases, with 6 bases of the junction left unmatched. Germline V gene data show CDR1 as ENHRY and CDR2 as SYGVKD.